This TCR beta chain was captured by sequencing in a study of shared clonotypes between healthy human individuals. Overall study: Plates per donor: three CD4 naive, three CD4 memory, two CD8 naive, one CD8 memory. Study-level results: The four-donor shared clonotypes exceeded non-shared clonotypes in generation probability, with non-shared ones scoring lower.

On this clone itself: What it binds is not known.

The V and J ends lost 10 bases and 5 bases, in that order; junction bases with no gene match: 8. This CDR3 comprises 13 residues. Germline V lookup: CDR1 LNHDA, CDR2 SQIVND (reference sequence). Libraries were prepared by immunoSEQ multiplex PCR; TCRdb keeps only in-frame clonotypes and omits some of them. The sample shows millions of clones, around nine tenths of them seen only once. The chain recombines TRBV19 with TRBJ1-1; 9 nucleotides match TRBD1. The sample consisted of naive CD4+ T cells sorted from blood. Described subset: CD45RA+ positively selected. The source is a man between 18 and 29 years old in good health. The CDR3 region is CATLGQGLTEAFF. CDR3 nucleotide sequence: TGTGCCACCCTAGGACAGGGGTTAACTGAAGCTTTCTTT.